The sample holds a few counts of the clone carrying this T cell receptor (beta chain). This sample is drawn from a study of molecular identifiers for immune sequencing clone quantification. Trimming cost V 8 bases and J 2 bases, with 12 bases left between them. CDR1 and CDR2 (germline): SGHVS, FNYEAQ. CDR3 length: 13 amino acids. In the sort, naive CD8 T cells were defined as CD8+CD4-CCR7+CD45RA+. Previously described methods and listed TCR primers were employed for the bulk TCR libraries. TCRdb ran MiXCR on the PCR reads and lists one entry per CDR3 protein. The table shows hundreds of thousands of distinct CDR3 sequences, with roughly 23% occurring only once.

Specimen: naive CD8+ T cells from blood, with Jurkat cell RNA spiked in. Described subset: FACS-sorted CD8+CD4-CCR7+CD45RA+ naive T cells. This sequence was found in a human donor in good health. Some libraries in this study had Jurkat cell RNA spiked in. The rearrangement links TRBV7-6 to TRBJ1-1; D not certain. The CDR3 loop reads CASGPSPNTEAFF. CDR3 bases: TGTGCCAGCGGCCCCTCCCCAAACACTGAAGCTTTCTTT. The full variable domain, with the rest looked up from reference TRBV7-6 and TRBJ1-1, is GAGVSQSPRYKVTKRGQDVALRCDPISGHVSLYWYRQALGQGPEFLTYFNYEAQQDKSGLPNDRFSAERPEGSISTLTIQRTEQRDSAMYRCASGPSPNTEAFFGQGTRLTVV.